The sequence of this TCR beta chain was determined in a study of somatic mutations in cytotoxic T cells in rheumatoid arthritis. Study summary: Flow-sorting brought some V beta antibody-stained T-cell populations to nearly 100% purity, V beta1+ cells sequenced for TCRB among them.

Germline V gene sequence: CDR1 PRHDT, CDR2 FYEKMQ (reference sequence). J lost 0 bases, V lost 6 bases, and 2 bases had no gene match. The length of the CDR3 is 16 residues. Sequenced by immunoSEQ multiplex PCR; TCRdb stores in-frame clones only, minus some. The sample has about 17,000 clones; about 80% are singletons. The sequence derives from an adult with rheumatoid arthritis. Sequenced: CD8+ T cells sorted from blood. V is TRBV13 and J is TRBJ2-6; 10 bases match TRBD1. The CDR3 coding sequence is TGTGCCAGCAGGGGACAGGGGAGCTCTGGGGCCAACGTCCTGACTTTC. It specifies CASRGQGSSGANVLTF.